The rows below give T cell receptor beta chains drawn from one sample of a study of T-cell reconstitution after alpha-beta-depleted transplantation in children. TCRdb analysed the PCR reads with MiXCR anew, one entry per CDR3 protein. Of roughly 30,000 distinct CDR3 sequences in the sample, nearly 6.5% are singletons; the top ten hold 25% to 30%. The input for sequencing was peripheral blood, taken 60 days after TCRalphabeta/CD19-depleted stem cell transplant. The receptors were gathered from a child less than two years old who had a stem cell transplant for acute myeloid leukemia, so the T cells may come from the graft donor. CDR3s include the opening cysteine and the closing phenylalanine or tryptophan. The D gene is left open where the match is weak. Clone sizes are given selectively: once, few, many, or a class where the clone is expanded.

j_call	clone_size	v_call	d_call	cdr3_nt	cdr3_aa
TRBJ1-1	many	TRBV20-1	-	TGCAGTGCTAGACCTAGCCCAATCCATGAAGCTTTCTTT	CSARPSPIHEAFF
TRBJ2-3	many	TRBV4-3	-	TGCGCCAGCAGCCAAGATGTGGGGGCGTCAGATACGCAGTATTTT	CASSQDVGASDTQYF
TRBJ1-5	many	TRBV6-2/TRBV6-3	TRBD1	TGTGCCAGCAGTTACCCGACAGGGTATCAGCCCCAGCATTTT	CASSYPTGYQPQHF
TRBJ1-6	many	TRBV4-3	-	TGCGCCAGCAGCCAAGAGGGAATTCATAATTCACCCCTCCACTTT	CASSQEGIHNSPLHF
TRBJ2-1	many	TRBV9	-	TGTGCCAGCAGCGTAGCTTCCCTACCTAGCTCCTACAATGAGCAGTTCTTC	CASSVASLPSSYNEQFF
TRBJ1-1	many	TRBV5-6	-	TGTGCCAGCAGCTTGGCCTTCAGGGAGGAGACTGAAGCTTTCTTT	CASSLAFREETEAFF
TRBJ2-7	many	TRBV7-2	TRBD1	TGTGCCAGCAGACCCCGGACAGGGGGTCTCGAGCAGTACTTC	CASRPRTGGLEQYF
TRBJ1-4	-	TRBV19	-	TGTGCCAGTAGTCACGGGACAAGTCTGTTTTTT	CASSHGTSLFF
TRBJ1-2	many	TRBV6-2/TRBV6-3	-	TGTGCCAGCAGTCGATCCGGGCTGTCGGGCTACACCTTC	CASSRSGLSGYTF
TRBJ2-3	many	TRBV5-6	TRBD1	TGTGCCAGCAGCTTGGAGACAGGGATGGATGCAGATACGCAGTATTTT	CASSLETGMDADTQYF
TRBJ1-2	many	TRBV12-3/TRBV12-4	-	TGTGCCAGCACCCTCCCGGGAGGGGGCTATGGCTACACCTTC	CASTLPGGGYGYTF
TRBJ2-1	many	TRBV19	-	TGTGCCAGTAGAAAGGGAAATGAGCAGTTCTTC	CASRKGNEQFF
TRBJ1-1	many	TRBV4-3	TRBD1	TGCGCCAGCAGCCAACGAAGGACAGGTTTGAACACTGAAGCTTTCTTT	CASSQRRTGLNTEAFF
TRBJ1-5	many	TRBV7-9	TRBD1	TGTGCCAGCAGCCCGGGAGACAGGGCTGATCAGCCCCAGCATTTT	CASSPGDRADQPQHF
TRBJ2-3	many	TRBV7-9	-	TGTGCCAGCAGCTTAGGGAAACGCACAGATACGCAGTATTTT	CASSLGKRTDTQYF
TRBJ2-3	many	TRBV5-1	TRBD2	TGCGCCAGCAGCACCCCCAGCGGGAGACCCTATACGCAGTATTTT	CASSTPSGRPYTQYF
TRBJ2-3	many	TRBV5-1	TRBD1	TGCGCCAGCGGCACAGGGGGCACAGATACGCAGTATTTT	CASGTGGTDTQYF
TRBJ2-7	-	TRBV3-1	-	TGTGCCAGCAGCCCCGGGTCTCACTACGAGCAGTACTTC	CASSPGSHYEQYF
TRBJ1-6	-	TRBV30	TRBD1	TGTGCCTGGAGACACCGGGACAGGGGGCATAATTCACCCCTCCACTTT	CAWRHRDRGHNSPLHF
TRBJ1-5	many	TRBV5-5	-	TGTGCCAGCAGCTTTCTACCGGGACGGAGCAATCAGCCCCAGCATTTT	CASSFLPGRSNQPQHF
TRBJ2-7	many	TRBV4-3	-	TGCGCCAGCAGCCAAGATTGGAGAGACGAGCAGTACTTC	CASSQDWRDEQYF
TRBJ2-1	many	TRBV24-1	TRBD2	TGTGCCACCAGTGGCCGAGGTGGGGGGGACAATGAGCAGTTCTTC	CATSGRGGGDNEQFF
TRBJ2-2	many	TRBV5-1	-	TGCGCCAGCAGCTCCCCAATCGGTTCGAACACCGGGGAGCTGTTTTTT	CASSSPIGSNTGELFF
TRBJ2-7	many	TRBV6-5	TRBD1	TGTGCCAGCTGTATAGGACAGGGGGTCTACGAGCAGTACTTC	CASCIGQGVYEQYF
TRBJ2-5	few	TRBV20-1	TRBD2	TGCTGTGCTAGAGATTTAGCGGGAGGAGGACAAGAGACCCAGTACTTC	CCARDLAGGGQETQYF
TRBJ2-7	many	TRBV10-3	-	TGTGCCATCAGTGATGTGGTGGGCTACGAGCAGTACTTC	CAISDVVGYEQYF
TRBJ2-5	many	TRBV24-1	-	TGTGCCACCAGTAAAGGACGAATACCCCAAGAGACCCAGTACTTC	CATSKGRIPQETQYF
TRBJ2-1	many	TRBV12-5	-	TGTGCTAGTGGTTTTGGAGTATACAATGAGCAGTTCTTC	CASGFGVYNEQFF
TRBJ2-7	many	TRBV7-8	TRBD1	TGTGCCAGCACCCCGGGACAGGTCCCCTACGAGCAGTACTTC	CASTPGQVPYEQYF
TRBJ2-7	many	TRBV4-2	-	TGTGCCAGCAGCCAAGATGGGGACTGGCACTTC	CASSQDGDWHF
TRBJ2-1	many	TRBV19	-	TGTGCCAGTAGTACCCCCCGGGGCAGCGATGAGCAGTTCTTC	CASSTPRGSDEQFF
TRBJ2-5	few	TRBV7-9	-	TGTGCCAGCAGCCCCCTGGAGACCCAGTACTTC	CASSPLETQYF
TRBJ2-7	-	TRBV6-5	-	TGTGCCTGCACGGGGGTCACAGGGGTGCAGTACTTC	CACTGVTGVQYF
TRBJ2-3	-	TRBV7-9	TRBD2	TGTGCCAGCAGCCTATTCGCGGGGGGGCTTACAGATACGCAGTATTTT	CASSLFAGGLTDTQYF
TRBJ2-7	many	TRBV27	-	TGTGCCAGCAGTCCCCTACCCCCCTACGAGCAGTACTTC	CASSPLPPYEQYF
TRBJ1-2	many	TRBV7-9	-	TGTGCCGGGGGCGGCTCCCTCTTAATAAACTATGGCTACACCTTC	CAGGGSLLINYGYTF
TRBJ2-1	many	TRBV6-5	TRBD1	TGTGCCAGCGGTCCGGGACAGGGTTACAATGAGCAGTTCTTC	CASGPGQGYNEQFF
TRBJ2-5	few	TRBV6-1	TRBD1	TGTGCCAGCACCTCTTCGGGACAGCTTAGGGAGACCCAGTACTTC	CASTSSGQLRETQYF
TRBJ2-7	medium-sized	TRBV29-1	-	TGCAGCGTTGAAGAGGGTACTGACTACGAGCAGTACTTC	CSVEEGTDYEQYF
TRBJ1-1	many	TRBV2	-	TGTGCCAGCAGTCTAGGACAGATGAACACTGAAGCTTTCTTT	CASSLGQMNTEAFF
TRBJ2-2	many	TRBV29-1	TRBD1	TGCAGCGTTGATAGGACAGGGAACACCGGGGAGCTGTTTTTT	CSVDRTGNTGELFF
TRBJ2-4	many	TRBV4-3	-	TGCGCCAGCAGCCCCGACCCTGTGATAGCCAAAAACATTCAGTACTTC	CASSPDPVIAKNIQYF
TRBJ2-1	many	TRBV20-1	TRBD2	TGCAGTGCTTCTAGCGGGGGGAAGGGTGAGCAGTTCTTC	CSASSGGKGEQFF
TRBJ2-3	many	TRBV20-1	-	TGCAGTGCTAGAGTGCGAGCCCAGGCAGATACGCAGTATTTT	CSARVRAQADTQYF
TRBJ2-1	many	TRBV5-1	TRBD1	TGCGCCAGCAGCTTGGAGGGGGCCAGCAATGAGCAGTTCTTC	CASSLEGASNEQFF
TRBJ1-6	medium-sized	TRBV6-2/TRBV6-3	-	TGTGCCAGCAACCGGGATTACTATAATTCACCCCTCCACTTT	CASNRDYYNSPLHF
TRBJ1-2	few	TRBV7-9	-	TGTGCCGTCTTTCCCAGGGATGGCTACACCTTC	CAVFPRDGYTF
TRBJ2-7	many	TRBV27	TRBD1	TGTGCCAGCAGTTTGGGACAGTCGGGCTACGAGCAGTACTTC	CASSLGQSGYEQYF
TRBJ2-1	many	TRBV6-1	-	TGTGCCAGCAGCTCCCCGGGGCCTAATGAGCAGTTCTTC	CASSSPGPNEQFF
TRBJ1-2	many	TRBV30	TRBD1	TGTGCCTGGAGTGGACAGGGGGTCATGTCCTATGGCTACACCTTC	CAWSGQGVMSYGYTF
TRBJ2-7	few	TRBV30	-	TGTGCCTGGAGTGTACGCAGGGACGACGAGCAGTACTTC	CAWSVRRDDEQYF
TRBJ2-3	many	TRBV7-3	-	TGTGCCAGCAGCCCGGAGGGCACAGATACGCAGTATTTT	CASSPEGTDTQYF
TRBJ2-5	many	TRBV7-9	-	TGTGCCAGCAGCCCCTATCGGCCGGGACTGTTTCAAGAGACCCAGTACTTC	CASSPYRPGLFQETQYF